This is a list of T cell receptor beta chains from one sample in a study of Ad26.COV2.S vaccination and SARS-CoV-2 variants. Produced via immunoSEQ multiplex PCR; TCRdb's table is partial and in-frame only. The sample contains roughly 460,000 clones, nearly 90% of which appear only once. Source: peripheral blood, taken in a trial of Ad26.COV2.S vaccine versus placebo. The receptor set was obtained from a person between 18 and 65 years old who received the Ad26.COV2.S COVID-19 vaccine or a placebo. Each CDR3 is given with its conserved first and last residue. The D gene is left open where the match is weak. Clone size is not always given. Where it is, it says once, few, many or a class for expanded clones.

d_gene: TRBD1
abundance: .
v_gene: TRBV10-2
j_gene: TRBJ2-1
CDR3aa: CASADRDRGHNEQFF
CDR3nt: TGCGCCAGCGCAGATAGGGACAGGGGGCACAATGAGCAGTTCTTC

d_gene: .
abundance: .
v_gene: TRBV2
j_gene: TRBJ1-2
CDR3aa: CASSYEAHPGYGYTF
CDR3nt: TGTGCCAGCAGTTACGAGGCCCACCCGGGATATGGCTACACCTTC

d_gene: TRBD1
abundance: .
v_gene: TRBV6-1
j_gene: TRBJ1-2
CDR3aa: CASSELGQGNGYTF
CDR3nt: TGTGCCAGCAGTGAACTAGGACAGGGAAATGGCTACACCTTC

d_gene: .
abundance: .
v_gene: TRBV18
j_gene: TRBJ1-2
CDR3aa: CASSQYREINYGYTF
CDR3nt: TGTGCCAGCTCACAATACAGGGAGATTAACTATGGCTACACCTTC

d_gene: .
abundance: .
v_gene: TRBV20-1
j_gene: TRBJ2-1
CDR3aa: CSASSLFYNEQFF
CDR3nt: TGCAGTGCTAGTAGTTTGTTTTACAATGAGCAGTTCTTC

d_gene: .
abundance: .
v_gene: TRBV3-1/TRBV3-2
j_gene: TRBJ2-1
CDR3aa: CASSHFWAGFDEQFF
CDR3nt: TGTGCCAGCAGCCACTTCTGGGCGGGGTTCGATGAGCAGTTCTTC

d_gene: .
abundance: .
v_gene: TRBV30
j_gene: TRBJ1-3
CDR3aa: CAWSGFSARSVTGSGNTIYF
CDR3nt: TGTGCCTGGAGTGGCTTTTCGGCACGTTCCGTAACAGGTTCTGGAAACACCATATATTTT

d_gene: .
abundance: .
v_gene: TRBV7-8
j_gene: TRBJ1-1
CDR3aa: CASSPPQDGFTEAFF
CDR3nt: TGTGCCAGCAGCCCCCCGCAGGACGGTTTCACTGAAGCTTTCTTT

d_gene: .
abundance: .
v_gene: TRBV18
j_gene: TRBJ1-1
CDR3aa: CASSLGYRRVNTEAFF
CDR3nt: TGTGCCAGCTCACTTGGATACAGGAGAGTGAACACTGAAGCTTTCTTT

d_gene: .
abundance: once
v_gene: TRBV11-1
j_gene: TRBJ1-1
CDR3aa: CASSLWANTEAFF
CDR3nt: TGTGCCAGCAGCTTATGGGCGAACACTGAAGCTTTCTTT

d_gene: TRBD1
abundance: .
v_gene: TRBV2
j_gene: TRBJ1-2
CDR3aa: CASREDRGGYTF
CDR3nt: TGTGCCAGCAGGGAAGACAGGGGTGGCTACACCTTC

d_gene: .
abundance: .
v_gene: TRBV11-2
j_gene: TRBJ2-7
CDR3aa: CASSLGAKSYEQYF
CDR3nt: TGTGCCAGCAGCTTAGGGGCAAAGAGTTACGAGCAGTACTTC

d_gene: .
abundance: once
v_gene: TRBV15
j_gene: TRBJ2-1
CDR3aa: CATSESLGNLGNEQFF
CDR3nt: TGTGCCACCAGCGAAAGTTTGGGGAATCTCGGGAATGAGCAGTTCTTC

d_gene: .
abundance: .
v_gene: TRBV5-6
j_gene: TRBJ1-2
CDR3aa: CASSLAENYGYTF
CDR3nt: TGTGCCAGCAGCTTGGCGGAGAACTATGGCTACACCTTC

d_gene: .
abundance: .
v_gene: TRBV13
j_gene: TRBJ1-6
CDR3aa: CASGQGSYNSPLHF
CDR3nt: TGTGCCAGCGGCCAGGGCTCCTATAATTCACCCCTCCACTTT

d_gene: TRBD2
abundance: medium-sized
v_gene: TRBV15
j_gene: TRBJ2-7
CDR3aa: CATSTGLADYYEQYF
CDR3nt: TGTGCCACCAGCACAGGACTAGCGGACTACTACGAGCAGTACTTC

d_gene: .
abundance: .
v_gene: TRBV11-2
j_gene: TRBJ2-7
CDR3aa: CASSLDRGEQYF
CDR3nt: TGTGCCAGCAGCTTAGATCGGGGCGAGCAGTACTTC

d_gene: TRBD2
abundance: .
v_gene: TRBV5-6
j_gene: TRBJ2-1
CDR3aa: CASSLSSGGDEQFF
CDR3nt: TGTGCCAGCAGCTTATCTAGCGGTGGGGATGAGCAGTTCTTC

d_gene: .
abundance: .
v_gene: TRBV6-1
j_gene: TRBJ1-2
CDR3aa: CASSEDGDLYGYTF
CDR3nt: TGTGCCAGCAGTGAAGACGGAGATTTATATGGCTACACCTTC

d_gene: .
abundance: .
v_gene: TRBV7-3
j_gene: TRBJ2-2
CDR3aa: CASSSRTQVNPKMFANTGELFF
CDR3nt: TGTGCCAGCAGCTCCCGGACTCAAGTAAACCCAAAAATGTTCGCGAACACCGGGGAGCTGTTTTTT

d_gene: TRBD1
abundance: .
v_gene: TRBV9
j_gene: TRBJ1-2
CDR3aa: CASSVLRDRGDNYYGYTF
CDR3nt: TGTGCCAGCAGCGTCCTCCGGGACAGGGGCGACAACTACTATGGCTACACCTTC